Listed below are T cell receptor beta chains from one sample, sequenced in a study of T cell changes during pregnancy in multiple sclerosis. Some clones are missing from TCRdb's copy, which holds only in-frame ones; the method was immunoSEQ multiplex PCR. The sample gives some 30,000 clones, roughly nine tenths of which show up once; 11% is in the top ten. Sequenced material: CD8+ T cells from peripheral blood mononuclear cells, taken in the third trimester of pregnancy. These receptors were collected from a female donor with multiple sclerosis, enrolled in a pregnancy study. CDR3s include the opening cysteine and the closing phenylalanine or tryptophan. A row's size may be missing; if present it is once, few, many or a size class.

V	J	size	CDR3
TRBV7-9	TRBJ2-3	.	CASSLRRGLTDTQYF
TRBV9	TRBJ2-7	.	CASSVAGPSSYEQYF
TRBV27	TRBJ1-1	.	CASSPGLTEAFF
TRBV30	TRBJ1-2	.	CAWLDRSAYGYTF
TRBV28	TRBJ2-7	.	CASSIRTGEFYEQYF
TRBV2	TRBJ2-4	.	CASRSQGNIQYF
TRBV19	TRBJ2-2	once	CASSEPSGTGPGELFF
TRBV9	TRBJ2-3	.	CASSRLAGALTDTQYF
TRBV9	TRBJ1-2	.	CASSPARWDYGYTF
TRBV9	TRBJ1-4	.	CASSVEGIRANEKLFF
TRBV27	TRBJ2-5	.	CASSRGGGLGETQYF
TRBV5-1	TRBJ2-5	.	CASSLVGSLQETQYF
TRBV28	TRBJ2-2	.	CASAGLAGVETGELFF